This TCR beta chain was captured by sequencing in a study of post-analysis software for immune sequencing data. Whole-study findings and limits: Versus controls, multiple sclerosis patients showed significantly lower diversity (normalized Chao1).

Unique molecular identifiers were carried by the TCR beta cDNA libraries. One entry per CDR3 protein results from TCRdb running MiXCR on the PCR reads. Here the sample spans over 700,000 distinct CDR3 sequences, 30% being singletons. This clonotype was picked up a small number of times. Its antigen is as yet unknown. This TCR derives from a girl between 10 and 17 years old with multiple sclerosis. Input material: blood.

CDR3 region: CASSLGVRGAGFNSPLHF. CDR3 nucleotides: TGTGCCAGCAGCTTAGGCGTGCGGGGGGCTGGTTTTAATTCACCCCTCCACTTT. The V call is TRBV7-8, the J call TRBJ1-6; D may be TRBD1 (6 bases). Germline CDR1 SGHVS, CDR2 FQNEAQ. V was clipped by 1 base and J by 6 bases, with 19 bases between them. This CDR3 has 18 amino acids.